Presented here are 5 T cell receptor beta chains from one specimen sequenced in a study of T cells in Graves' hyperthyroidism and ophthalmopathy. TCR beta CDR3 region amplification was performed from RNA transcripts. Initially, a first-round RT-PCR of the TCR CDR3 employed the HTBI primer set. TCRdb independently ran MiXCR on the multiplex PCR reads; one entry per CDR3 protein. The sample shows about 710,000 distinct CDR3 sequences, about a sixth of them seen only once. Source material: blood. These receptors came from a man between 18 and 35 years old with Graves' hyperthyroidism.

The V and J genes are TRBV3-1 and TRBJ2-5, with a weak D call TRBD2 (7 bases). Between the trimmed V and J ends, which lost 4 bases and 0 bases, there was a span of 18 bases. CDR1 and CDR2 (germline): LGHDT, YNNKEL (reference sequence). The CDR3 sequence is 17 residues long. This chain's CDR3 is CASSPLGGGLYQETQYF. The CDR3 region has the DNA TGTGCCAGCAGCCCACTGGGGGGGGGCCTGTACCAAGAGACCCAGTACTTC.

The J gene is TRBJ2-1, the V gene TRBV12-3 or TRBV12-4; D is unclear. Trimming shortened V by 0 bases and J by 4 bases, and 10 bases separated the two germline ends. The CDR3 covers 15 residues. CDR3 loop: CASSLALRRYNEQFF. The CDR3 coding sequence is TGTGCCAGCAGTTTAGCGCTTCGCCGGTACAATGAGCAGTTCTTC.

In regard to this clonotype: Since a much larger clone is just one base distant, this may be a read error. J is TRBJ2-7 and V is TRBV11-2, with 9 bases identical to TRBD2. The V gene's germline CDR1 is SGHAT and CDR2 FQNNGV. J gave up 6 bases and V 5 bases, and 8 bases lay outside the gene matches. The length of the CDR3 is 14 residues. This CDR3 is CASSTLAGFGEQYF. The CDR3 nucleotides read TGTGCCAGCAGCACCCTAGCGGGATTCGGCGAGCAGTACTTC.

At least ten counts were recorded for this clonotype. The chain links TRBV20-1 to TRBJ1-1, with 10 bases aligning to TRBD1. The CDR3 is 13 amino acids. CDR1 is DFQATT, CDR2 SNEGSKA, per germline (reference sequence). J gave up 11 bases and V 0 bases, and 6 bases lay outside the gene matches. The CDR3 loop is CSAREMTGGLAFF. CDR3 DNA: TGCAGTGCTAGAGAAATGACAGGGGGCCTGGCTTTCTTT.

This clonotype occurred many times. The chain has TRBV7-3 and TRBJ1-1, with a possible D match to TRBD1 (6 bases). Trimming shortened V by 5 bases and J by 3 bases, and 16 bases separated the two germline ends. The germline CDR1 and CDR2 sequences are SGHTA and FQGTGA. The CDR3 extends over 15 amino acids. This CDR3 reads CASSLRGAGDTEAFF. The CDR3 DNA sequence: TGTGCCAGCAGCCTGCGGGGGGCTGGGGACACTGAAGCTTTCTTT.